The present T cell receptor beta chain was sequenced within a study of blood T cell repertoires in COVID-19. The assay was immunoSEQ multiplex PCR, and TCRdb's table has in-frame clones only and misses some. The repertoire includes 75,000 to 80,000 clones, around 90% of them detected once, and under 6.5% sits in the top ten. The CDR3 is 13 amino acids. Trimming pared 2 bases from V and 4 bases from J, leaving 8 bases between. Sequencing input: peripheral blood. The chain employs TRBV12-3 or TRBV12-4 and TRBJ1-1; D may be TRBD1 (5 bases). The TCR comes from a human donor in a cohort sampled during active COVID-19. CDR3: CASSLLGGTEAFF. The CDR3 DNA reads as TGTGCCAGCAGTTTATTGGGGGGCACTGAAGCTTTCTTT.